Shown below are 8 T cell receptor beta chains from a single sample sequenced in a study of CD8 T cells in Susac syndrome. After extraction with the RNeasy kit, roughly 0.45 to 1 ug of the RNA was reverse transcribed using random hexamers. Via MiXCR, TCRdb re-called the immunoSEQ multiplex PCR reads, giving one row per CDR3 protein. Here the sample spans about 140,000 distinct CDR3 sequences, about 95% being singletons. Source material: CD4+ T cells from PBMCs. The receptors derive from a human donor with Susac syndrome.

V gene TRBV2 combines with J gene TRBJ2-3, with D uncertain. Trimming shortened V by 6 bases and J by 6 bases, and 13 bases separated the two germline ends. The CDR3 totals 13 residues. CDR1 SNHLY and CDR2 FYNNEI come from the germline V gene. In DNA, the CDR3 is TGTGCCAGCAGACCAAATCCTGGTGATACGCAGTATTTT. This translates into CASRPNPGDTQYF.

CDR3 residues: CSAGGSGANEQFF. The DNA of the CDR3 is TGCAGTGCTGGGGGTAGCGGGGCGAATGAGCAGTTCTTC. The chain joins TRBV20-1 to TRBJ2-1; 8 nucleotides match TRBD2. Trimming removed 5 bases from V and 7 bases from J; junction bases left unmatched: 7. CDR1 and CDR2 from the germline V gene are DFQATT and SNEGSKA (reference sequence). CDR3 length: 13 amino acids.

V is TRBV25-1 and J is TRBJ1-5, with TRBD1 identical over 7 bases. With 4 bases clipped from V and 4 bases from J, the junction kept 7 bases outside the gene matches. This CDR3 spans 15 amino acids. Germline V gene data show CDR1 as MGHDK and CDR2 as SYGVNS. As DNA, the CDR3 is TGTGCCAGCAGTGGCCCAGGGACAGCTAATCAGCCCCAGCATTTT. Its translation is CASSGPGTANQPQHF.

The chain couples TRBV30 to TRBJ1-2; D gene ambiguous. The V gene lost 0 bases and the J gene lost 3 bases, with 8 bases spanning the gap. The CDR3 is 13 amino acids. Per the germline V gene, CDR1 is GTSNPN and CDR2 is SVGIG (reference sequence). In DNA, the CDR3 is TGTGCCTGGAGTGTCTACGGTTACTATGGCTACACCTTC. Protein: CAWSVYGYYGYTF.

V is TRBV7-2 and J is TRBJ2-1; TRBD1 or TRBD2 may be the D gene (5 bases each). The V end lost 3 bases, the J end lost 8 bases, and 14 bases lay between the germline ends. Germline CDR1 SGHTA, CDR2 FQGNSA. The CDR3 length is 14 residues. CDR3 protein: CASSFQGGFDEQFF. In DNA form, the CDR3 reads TGTGCCAGCAGCTTCCAGGGCGGGTTCGATGAGCAGTTCTTC.

The chain joins TRBV20-1 to TRBJ1-2; D is undetermined. Trimming took off 1 base at V and 2 bases at J, with 11 bases between the two ends. Germline CDR1 is DFQATT and CDR2 is SNEGSKA (reference sequence). The CDR3 totals 14 residues. This CDR3 reads CSARARQANYGYTF. The CDR3 region has the DNA TGCAGTGCTAGAGCCCGGCAGGCAAACTATGGCTACACCTTC.

The chain joins TRBV10-3 to TRBJ1-1; tentative D call: TRBD1 (6 bases). Trimming took off 6 bases at V and 1 base at J, with 9 bases between the two ends. CDR1 and CDR2 (germline): ENHRY, SYGVKD. The CDR3 spans 13 residues. The CDR3: CAIRQGRNTEAFF. The CDR3 DNA sequence: TGTGCCATCAGACAGGGCCGGAACACTGAAGCTTTCTTT.

This clonotype was picked up one time. The chain is built from TRBV20-1 and TRBJ2-7; D is perhaps TRBD1 (8 bases). Per germline, CDR1 DFQATT and CDR2 SNEGSKA (reference sequence). The CDR3 covers 15 residues. Trimming cost V 5 bases and J 3 bases, with 20 bases left between them. CDR3 DNA: TGCAGTGCTCCCCAAGCGGGGACAGGACTCTACGAGCAGTACTTC. Its translation is CSAPQAGTGLYEQYF.